These 14 T cell receptor beta chains were all obtained from the same sample, sequenced in a study of cytomegalovirus exposure and HLA in healthy donors. Researchers ran the PCR with 60 Vbeta and 13 Jbeta primers. The method was immunoSEQ multiplex PCR; TCRdb's version includes in-frame clones alone and lacks a portion of them. The repertoire has some 160,000 clones, under 90% of them found once; the top ten carry less than 2.5%. Sequenced: PBMCs. The receptor set was obtained from a boy aged 2 to 10 in good health and CMV-seronegative.

The chain is built from TRBV7-3 and TRBJ1-3; D gene ambiguous. The CDR3 is 14 residues long. In germline, CDR1 is SGHTA, CDR2 FQGTGA. Trimming left V 5 bases short and J 0 bases short, with 8 bases between. CDR3 protein: CASSPGSSGNTIYF. DNA for the CDR3: TGTGCCAGCAGCCCCGGGTCCTCTGGAAACACCATATATTTT.

This chain links TRBV5-1 with TRBJ1-1; D unclear. The CDR3 is 11 residues long. V was clipped by 3 bases and J by 2 bases, with 2 bases between them. Germline V gene lookup returns CDR1 SGHRS and CDR2 YFSETQ. CDR3 in amino acids: CASSSNTEAFF. The DNA of the CDR3 is TGCGCCAGCAGCTCAAACACTGAAGCTTTCTTT.

This clone showed up just once. V is TRBV7-9 and J is TRBJ1-5; 10 nucleotides match TRBD1. Germline trimming cut 5 bases from V and 2 bases from J; bases unmatched to any gene: 6. This CDR3 is built from 16 residues. Germline CDR1 reads SEHNR; CDR2 reads FQNEAQ (reference sequence). CDR3 in amino acids: CASSPAGTGGNQPQHF. The CDR3 DNA follows: TGTGCCAGCAGCCCTGCCGGGACAGGGGGCAATCAGCCCCAGCATTTT. Full variable domain (missing parts from reference TRBV7-9 and TRBJ1-5): DTGVSQNPRHKITKRGQNVTFRCDPISEHNRLYWYRQTLGQGPEFLTYFQNEAQLEKSRLLSDRFSAERPKGSFSTLEIQRTEQGDSAMYLCASSPAGTGGNQPQHFGDGTRLSIL.

The chain carries TRBV19 and TRBJ1-4; 10 positions match TRBD1. The CDR3 contains 17 residues. The J segment lost 6 bases and the V segment lost 7 bases, leaving 14 bases of the junction unmatched. Germline loops: CDR1 LNHDA, CDR2 SQIVND (reference sequence). The CDR3 region is CASTAGRTGGGDEKLFF. Here the CDR3 DNA reads TGTGCCAGTACCGCAGGGCGGACAGGGGGAGGTGATGAAAAACTGTTTTTT.

This clone was counted between two and nine times. CDR3 sequence: CSVSRWTGVQQPQHF. The CDR3 bases are TGCAGCGTCAGTAGGTGGACAGGGGTACAACAGCCCCAGCATTTT. This chain connects TRBV29-1 to TRBJ1-5; 9 bases line up with TRBD1. Germline assignment: CDR1 SQVTM and CDR2 ANQGSEA. V gave up 6 bases and J gave up 7 bases; unmatched junction bases: 13. The CDR3 loop spans 15 amino acids. The full variable domain, completed using reference TRBV29-1 and TRBJ1-5, is SAVISQKPSRDICQRGTSLTIQCQVDSQVTMMFWYRQQPGQSLTLIATANQGSEATYESGFVIDKFPISRPNLTFSTLTVSNMSPEDSSIYLCSVSRWTGVQQPQHFGDGTRLSIL.

The chain's CDR3 is CASSRTSGDTYEQYF. The CDR3 DNA is TGCGCCAGCAGCCGGACTAGCGGGGATACCTACGAGCAGTACTTC. The V and J genes are TRBV5-1 and TRBJ2-7, with 12 bases identical to TRBD2. This CDR3 comprises 15 residues. The trim removed 4 bases at V and 2 bases at J, leaving 4 bases unmatched. Germline V lookup: CDR1 SGHRS, CDR2 YFSETQ. The full variable domain, rest sourced from reference TRBV5-1 and TRBJ2-7, is KAGVTQTPRYLIKTRGQQVTLSCSPISGHRSVSWYQQTPGQGLQFLFEYFSETQRNKGNFPGRFSGRQFSNSRSEMNVSTLELGDSALYLCASSRTSGDTYEQYFGPGTRLTVT.

The chain carries TRBV5-1 and TRBJ2-3; 9 bases map to TRBD2. The CDR3 covers 15 residues. In germline, CDR1 is SGHRS, CDR2 YFSETQ. After removal of 7 bases from V and 2 bases from J, the junction contained 8 bases not matched to a gene. DNA for the CDR3: TGCGCCAGCGGATCGGGACTAGCCGACACAGATACGCAGTATTTT. Its protein is CASGSGLADTDTQYF. The whole variable domain, remainder taken from reference TRBV5-1 and TRBJ2-3, is KAGVTQTPRYLIKTRGQQVTLSCSPISGHRSVSWYQQTPGQGLQFLFEYFSETQRNKGNFPGRFSGRQFSNSRSEMNVSTLELGDSALYLCASGSGLADTDTQYFGPGTRLTVL.

In DNA, the CDR3 is TGTGCCAGCAGTGGTCGACTAGCGGGAGCCCAAAGAGAGACCCAGTACTTC. It yields the protein CASSGRLAGAQRETQYF. The chain combines TRBV6-1 with TRBJ2-5, with TRBD2 matching over 12 bases. CDR1 and CDR2 from the germline V gene are MNHNS and SASEGT. V trimming: 4 bases; J trimming: 4 bases; junction bases outside the gene matches: 10. The CDR3 totals 17 residues.

The chain couples TRBV7-8 to TRBJ2-4; TRBD1 is a possible D gene (6 bases). The V gene's germline CDR1 is SGHVS and CDR2 FQNEAQ. The CDR3 has 14 residues. The germline V and J ends were trimmed by 2 bases and 5 bases, with 10 bases remaining between them. The CDR3 loop reads CASSLFWTENIQYF. The CDR3 DNA reads TGTGCCAGCAGCTTATTCTGGACAGAAAACATTCAGTACTTC.

The V gene is TRBV6-1, the J gene TRBJ1-4, with 8 positions matching TRBD1. The CDR3 spans 14 residues. Per the germline V gene, CDR1 is MNHNS and CDR2 is SASEGT. V dropped 7 bases and J dropped 10; count of bases not matched to a gene: 11. The CDR3 DNA sequence: TGTGCCAGCAAACGGGGCGGACAGGGAGGAAAACTGTTTTTT. Translated: CASKRGGQGGKLFF.

The chain uses TRBV7-2 and TRBJ2-1, with 9 bases that match TRBD1. The CDR3 runs 17 residues. The germline gives CDR1 SGHTA, CDR2 FQGNSA. With 4 bases clipped from V and 5 bases from J, the junction kept 12 bases outside the gene matches. The DNA for the CDR3 is TGTGCCAGCAGCTCGAGGCCGACAGGGGGAGACAACAATGAGCAGTTCTTC. Its translation: CASSSRPTGGDNNEQFF.

The rearrangement links TRBV4-2 to TRBJ2-3; TRBD2 matches at 10 bases. After removal of 1 base from V and 3 bases from J, the junction contained 4 bases not matched to a gene. CDR1 and CDR2 (germline): LGHNA, YNFKEQ. This CDR3 is 16 amino acids long. The DNA for the CDR3 is TGTGCCAGCAGCCAAGCGAGCGGGAGGGGAACAGATACGCAGTATTTT. The encoded protein is CASSQASGRGTDTQYF.

V gene TRBV4-2 combines with J gene TRBJ2-1; the D gene is possibly TRBD1 (7 bases). The V end lost 2 bases, the J end lost 5 bases, and 19 bases lay between the germline ends. This CDR3 spans 17 amino acids. Germline V lookup: CDR1 LGHNA, CDR2 YNFKEQ. The CDR3 sequence: CASSQRRGRVTDNEQFF. CDR3 nucleotide sequence: TGTGCCAGCAGCCAACGGAGGGGGCGAGTTACAGACAATGAGCAGTTCTTC.

The chain is built from TRBV5-6 and TRBJ2-7; 12 bases are a match to TRBD2. V was pared by 2 bases and J by 0 bases, with 9 bases of the junction left unmatched. The CDR3 is 18 residues long. CDR1 and CDR2 from the germline V gene are SGHDT and YYEEEE. The CDR3 protein is CASSFSSGRAFLSYEQYF. CDR3 in DNA: TGTGCCAGCAGCTTCTCTAGCGGGAGGGCCTTCCTCTCCTACGAGCAGTACTTC.